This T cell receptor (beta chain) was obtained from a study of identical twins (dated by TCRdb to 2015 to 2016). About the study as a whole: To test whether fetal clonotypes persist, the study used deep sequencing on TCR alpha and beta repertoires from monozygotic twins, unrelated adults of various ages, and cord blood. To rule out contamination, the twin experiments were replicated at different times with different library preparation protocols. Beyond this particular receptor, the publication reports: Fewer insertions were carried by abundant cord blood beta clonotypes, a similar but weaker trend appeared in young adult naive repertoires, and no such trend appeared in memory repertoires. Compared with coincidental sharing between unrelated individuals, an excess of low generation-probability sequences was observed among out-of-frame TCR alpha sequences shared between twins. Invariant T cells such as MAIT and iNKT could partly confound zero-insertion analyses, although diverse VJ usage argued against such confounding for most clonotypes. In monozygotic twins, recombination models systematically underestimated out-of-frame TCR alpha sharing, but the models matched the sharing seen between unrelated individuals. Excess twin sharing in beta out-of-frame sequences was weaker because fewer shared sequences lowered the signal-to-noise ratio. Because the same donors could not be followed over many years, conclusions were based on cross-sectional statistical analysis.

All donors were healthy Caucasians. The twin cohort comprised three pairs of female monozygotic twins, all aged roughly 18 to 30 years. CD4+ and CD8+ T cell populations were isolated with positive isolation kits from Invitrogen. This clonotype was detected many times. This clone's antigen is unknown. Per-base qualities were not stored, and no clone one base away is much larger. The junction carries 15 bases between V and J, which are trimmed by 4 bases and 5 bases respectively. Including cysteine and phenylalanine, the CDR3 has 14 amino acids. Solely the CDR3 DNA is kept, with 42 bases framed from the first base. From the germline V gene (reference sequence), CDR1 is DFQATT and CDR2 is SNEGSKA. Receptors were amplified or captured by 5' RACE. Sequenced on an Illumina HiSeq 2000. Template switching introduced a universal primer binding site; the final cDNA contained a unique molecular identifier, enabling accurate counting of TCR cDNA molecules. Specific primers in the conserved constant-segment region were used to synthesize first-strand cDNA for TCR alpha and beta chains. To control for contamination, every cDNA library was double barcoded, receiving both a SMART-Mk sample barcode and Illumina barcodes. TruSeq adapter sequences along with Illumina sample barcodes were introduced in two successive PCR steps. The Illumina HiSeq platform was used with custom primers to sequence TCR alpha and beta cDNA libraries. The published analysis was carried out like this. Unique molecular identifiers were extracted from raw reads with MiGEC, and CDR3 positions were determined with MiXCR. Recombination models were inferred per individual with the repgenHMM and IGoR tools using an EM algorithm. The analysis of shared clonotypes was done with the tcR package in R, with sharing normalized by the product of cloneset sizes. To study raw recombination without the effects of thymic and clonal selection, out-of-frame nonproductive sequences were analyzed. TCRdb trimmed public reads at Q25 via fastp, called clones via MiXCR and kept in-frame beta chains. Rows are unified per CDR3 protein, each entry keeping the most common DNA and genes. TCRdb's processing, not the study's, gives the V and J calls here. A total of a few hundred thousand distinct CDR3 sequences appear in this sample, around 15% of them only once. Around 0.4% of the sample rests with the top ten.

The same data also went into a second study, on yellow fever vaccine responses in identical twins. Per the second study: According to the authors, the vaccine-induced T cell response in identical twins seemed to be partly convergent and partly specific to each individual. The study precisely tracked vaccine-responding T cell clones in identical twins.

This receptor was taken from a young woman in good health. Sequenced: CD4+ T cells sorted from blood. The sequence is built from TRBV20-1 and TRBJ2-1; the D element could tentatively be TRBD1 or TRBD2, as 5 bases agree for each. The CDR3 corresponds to CSATGPPSDNEQFF. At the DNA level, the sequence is TGCAGTGCTACGGGACCTCCCAGCGACAATGAGCAGTTCTTC.